These 7 T cell receptor beta chains originate from one sample sequenced in a study of early T cells in non-severe SARS-CoV-2 infection. Via MiXCR, TCRdb re-called the 5' RACE reads, giving one row per CDR3 protein. Among 40,000 to 55,000 distinct CDR3 sequences listed, about 13% were seen once. The specimen was whole blood. The receptors come from an adult who was a healthcare worker with PCR-confirmed SARS-CoV-2 infection or an uninfected control (not recorded which).

This clonotype was seen a few times. The chain links TRBV7-2 to TRBJ2-7, with 10 bases lining up with TRBD2. The CDR3 has 14 residues. Germline V gene data show CDR1 as SGHTA and CDR2 as FQGNSA. V trimming: 5 bases; J trimming: 7 bases; junction bases outside the gene matches: 8. The CDR3 region has the DNA TGTGCCAGCAGCCCTAGCGGGAGTAGTAGGGAGCAGTACTTC. Protein sequence: CASSPSGSSREQYF.

The rearrangement joins TRBV29-1 to TRBJ1-2; TRBD1 is a possible D gene (6 bases). CDR1 is SQVTM, CDR2 ANQGSEA, per germline. Trimming cost V 5 bases and J 8 bases, with 15 bases left between them. CDR3 length: 12 amino acids. CDR3 protein: CSVRGNGLGYTF. Written as DNA, the CDR3 is TGCAGCGTTAGGGGGAATGGGCTCGGCTACACCTTC. The complete variable domain, with remaining parts taken from reference TRBV29-1 and TRBJ1-2, reads SAVISQKPSRDICQRGTSLTIQCQVDSQVTMMFWYRQQPGQSLTLIATANQGSEATYESGFVIDKFPISRPNLTFSTLTVSNMSPEDSSIYLCSVRGNGLGYTFGSGTRLTVV.

V gene TRBV7-8 combines with J gene TRBJ2-1; no clear D. The length of the CDR3 is 14 residues. CDR1 and CDR2 from the germline V gene are SGHVS and FQNEAQ. V was pared by 7 bases and J by 3 bases, with 13 bases between. CDR3 sequence (DNA): TGTGCCAGCAACTTGGGCACTATCTACAATGAGCAGTTCTTC. It codes for CASNLGTIYNEQFF.

This clonotype was seen a few times. A much larger clone differs from this one at a single base, so this may be a read error. The genes are TRBV9 and TRBJ2-3, with a weak D call TRBD2 (6 bases). The germline V gene encodes CDR1 SGDLS and CDR2 YYNGEE. The CDR3 has 15 residues. The CDR3 DNA follows: TGTGTCAGCAGCACTTCAGCGGACTACACAGATACGCAGTATTTT. Protein product: CVSSTSADYTDTQYF.

The rearrangement joins TRBV11-2 to TRBJ2-1, with 15 nucleotides matching TRBD2. The germline CDR1 and CDR2 sequences are SGHAT and FQNNGV. The CDR3 consists of 17 residues. J lost 0 bases, V lost 5 bases, and 2 bases had no gene match. CDR3 residues: CASSGTSGRSSYNEQFF. In DNA, the CDR3 is TGTGCCAGCAGCGGGACTAGCGGGAGGAGCTCCTACAATGAGCAGTTCTTC.

This clonotype came up many times. The chain's CDR3 is CASSPRRGQHEQYF. CDR3 sequence (DNA): TGTGCCAGCAGCCCGCGCCGGGGACAGCACGAGCAGTACTTC. This rearrangement joins TRBV7-2 to TRBJ2-7, with 7 bases identical to TRBD1. Germline V gene data show CDR1 as SGHTA and CDR2 as FQGNSA. The V gene end was trimmed by 5 bases and the J gene end by 5 bases; junction bases not matched to a gene: 9. The CDR3 is made up of 14 amino acids.

In its sample, this clonotype was seen a few times. The chain joins TRBV6-5 to TRBJ2-3; TRBD2 is a possible D gene (5 bases). The CDR3 sequence is 13 residues long. The V end lost 1 base, the J end lost 3 bases, and 5 bases lay between the germline ends. The germline V gene encodes CDR1 MNHEY and CDR2 SVGAGI. The CDR3 DNA is TGTGCCAGCAGTTACTGGGAGACAGATACGCAGTATTTT. Translating it yields CASSYWETDTQYF.